The sequence of this T cell receptor beta chain was determined in a study of graft-versus-host responses after intestinal transplantation. At the level of the study: Transplants were multivisceral, liver-intestinal, or isolated intestinal. Anti-thymocyte globulin induction preceded three to four years of tacrolimus and steroid maintenance in all recipients.

Some clones are missing from TCRdb's copy, which holds only in-frame ones; the method was immunoSEQ multiplex PCR. The sample shows 20,000 to 25,000 clones, roughly nine tenths of them seen only once. This CDR3 region has 14 residues. The germline V gene encodes CDR1 SGDLS and CDR2 YYNGEE. Trimming left V 0 bases short and J 4 bases short, with 8 bases between. The input for sequencing was PBMCs, taken more than 62 days after intestinal transplantation. The genes are TRBV9 and TRBJ1-3; D remains ambiguous. This TCR came from a human patient who received an intestinal transplant, so some T cells may come from the graft donor. CDR3 protein: CASSVGSTGNTIYF. The DNA for the CDR3 is TGTGCCAGCAGCGTAGGGTCGACCGGAAACACCATATATTTT.